This TCR beta chain is drawn from a study of T-cell memory formation after mild COVID-19. With respect to this clonotype: The antigen is unknown.

Findings and limits, study-wide: A second wave expanding day 15 to 37 was CD4+-biased; contracting clones were balanced.

From 5'RACE with constant-segment primers came TCR alpha and TCR beta cDNA libraries that carried sample barcodes and UMIs. TCRdb reprocessed the 5' RACE reads via MiXCR and lists one record per CDR3 protein. The table records 550,000 to 600,000 distinct CDR3 sequences, roughly 20% of them present only once. Germline CDR1 is SGHRS and CDR2 is YFSETQ. V shed 2 bases and J shed 1 base, with 12 bases lying between them. The CDR3 has 15 amino acids. V gene TRBV5-1 combines with J gene TRBJ1-1; the D gene is possibly TRBD1 (5 bases). The TCR comes from an adult woman who had mild COVID-19 (a few samples of this study predate the infection). Cell type and time point are not known. The sequencing sample was made of PBMCs or a T cell subset sorted from them (not recorded which). CDR3 sequence reads: CASSFTGSGNTEAFF. The CDR3 coding sequence is TGCGCCAGCAGCTTTACAGGCTCTGGGAACACTGAAGCTTTCTTT.